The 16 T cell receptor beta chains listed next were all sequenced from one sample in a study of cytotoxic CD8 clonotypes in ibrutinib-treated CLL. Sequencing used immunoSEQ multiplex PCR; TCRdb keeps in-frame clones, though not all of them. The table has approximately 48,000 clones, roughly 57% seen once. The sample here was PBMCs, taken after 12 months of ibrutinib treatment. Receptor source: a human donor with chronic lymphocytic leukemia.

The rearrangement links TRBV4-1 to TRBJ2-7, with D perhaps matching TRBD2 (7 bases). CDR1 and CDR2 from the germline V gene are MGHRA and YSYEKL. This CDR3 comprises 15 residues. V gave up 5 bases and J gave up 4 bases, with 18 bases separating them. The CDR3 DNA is TGCGCCAGCAGCAGGGGGGGCGGGAGCAGTTACGAGCAGTACTTC. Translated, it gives CASSRGGGSSYEQYF.

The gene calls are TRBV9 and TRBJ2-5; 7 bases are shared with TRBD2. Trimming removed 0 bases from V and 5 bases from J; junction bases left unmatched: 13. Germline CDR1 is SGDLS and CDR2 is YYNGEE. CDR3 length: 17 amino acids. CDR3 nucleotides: TGTGCCAGCAGCGTAGGCCCAGCGGGGTCAAGTGGGGAGACCCAGTACTTC. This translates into CASSVGPAGSSGETQYF.

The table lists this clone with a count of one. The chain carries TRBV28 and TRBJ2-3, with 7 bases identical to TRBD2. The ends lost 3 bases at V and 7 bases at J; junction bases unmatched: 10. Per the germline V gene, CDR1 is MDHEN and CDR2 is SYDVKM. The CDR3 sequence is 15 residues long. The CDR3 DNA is TGTGCCAGCAGTTTTCAGGCGGGAGCCGCCAATACGCAGTATTTT. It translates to CASSFQAGAANTQYF.

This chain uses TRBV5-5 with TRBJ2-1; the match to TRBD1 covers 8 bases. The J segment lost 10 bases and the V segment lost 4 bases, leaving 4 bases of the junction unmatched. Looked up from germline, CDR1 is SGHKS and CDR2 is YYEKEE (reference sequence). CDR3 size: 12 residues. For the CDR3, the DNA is TGTGCCAGCAGCGCCAGGACAGGGGAGCAGTTCTTC. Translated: CASSARTGEQFF.

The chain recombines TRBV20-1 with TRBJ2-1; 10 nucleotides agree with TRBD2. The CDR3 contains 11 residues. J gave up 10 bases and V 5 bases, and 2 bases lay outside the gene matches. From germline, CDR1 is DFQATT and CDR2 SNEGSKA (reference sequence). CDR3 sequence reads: CSARTSGEQFF. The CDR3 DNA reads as TGCAGTGCTCGGACTAGCGGAGAGCAGTTCTTC.

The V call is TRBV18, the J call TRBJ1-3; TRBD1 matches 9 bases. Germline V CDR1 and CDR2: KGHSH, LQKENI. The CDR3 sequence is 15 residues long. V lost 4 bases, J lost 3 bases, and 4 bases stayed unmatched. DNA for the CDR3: TGTGCCAGCTCACTTTCGGGACAGGGTGGAAACACCATATATTTT. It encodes CASSLSGQGGNTIYF.

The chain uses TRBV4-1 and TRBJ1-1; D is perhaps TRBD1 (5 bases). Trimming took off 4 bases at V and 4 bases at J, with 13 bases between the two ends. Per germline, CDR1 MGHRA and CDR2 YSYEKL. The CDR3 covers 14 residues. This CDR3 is CASSPRGAATEAFF. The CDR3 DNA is TGCGCCAGCAGCCCCCGCGGGGCGGCCACTGAAGCTTTCTTT.

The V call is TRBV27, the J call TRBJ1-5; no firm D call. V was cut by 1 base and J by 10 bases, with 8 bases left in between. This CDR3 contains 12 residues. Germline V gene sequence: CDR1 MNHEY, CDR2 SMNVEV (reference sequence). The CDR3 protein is CASSLLSGPQHF. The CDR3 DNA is TGTGCCAGCAGTTTATTGTCTGGACCCCAGCATTTT.

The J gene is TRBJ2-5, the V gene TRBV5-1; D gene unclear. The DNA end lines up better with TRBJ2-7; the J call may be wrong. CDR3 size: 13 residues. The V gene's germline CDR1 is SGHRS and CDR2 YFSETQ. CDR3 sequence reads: CASSYTDLGEQYF. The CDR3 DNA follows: TGCGCCAGCAGCTATACCGACTTGGGCGAGCAGTACTTC.

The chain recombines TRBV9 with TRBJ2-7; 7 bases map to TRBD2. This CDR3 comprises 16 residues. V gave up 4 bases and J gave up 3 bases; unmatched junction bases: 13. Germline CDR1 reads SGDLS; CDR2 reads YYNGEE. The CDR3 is CASSPSGTSISYEQYF. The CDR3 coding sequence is TGTGCCAGCAGCCCGAGCGGGACTTCCATAAGCTACGAGCAGTACTTC.

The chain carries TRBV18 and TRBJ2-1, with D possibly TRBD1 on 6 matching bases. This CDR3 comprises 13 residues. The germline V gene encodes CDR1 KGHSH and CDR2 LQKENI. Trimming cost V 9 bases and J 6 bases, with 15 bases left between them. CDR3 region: CASTGIIGNEQFF. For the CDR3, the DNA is TGTGCCAGTACAGGGATAATTGGCAATGAGCAGTTCTTC.

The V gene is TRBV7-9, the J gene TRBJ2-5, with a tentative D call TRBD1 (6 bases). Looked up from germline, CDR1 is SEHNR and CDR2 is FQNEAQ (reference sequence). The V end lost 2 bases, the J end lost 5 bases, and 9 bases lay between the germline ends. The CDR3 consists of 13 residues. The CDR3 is CASSLRTAETQYF. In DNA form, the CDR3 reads TGTGCCAGCAGCTTAAGGACAGCGGAGACCCAGTACTTC.

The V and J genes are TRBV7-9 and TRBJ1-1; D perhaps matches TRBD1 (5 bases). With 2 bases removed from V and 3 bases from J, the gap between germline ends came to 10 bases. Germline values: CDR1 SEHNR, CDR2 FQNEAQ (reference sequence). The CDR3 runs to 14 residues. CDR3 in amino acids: CASSLRGTDTEAFF. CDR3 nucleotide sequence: TGTGCCAGCAGCTTACGGGGGACGGACACTGAAGCTTTCTTT.

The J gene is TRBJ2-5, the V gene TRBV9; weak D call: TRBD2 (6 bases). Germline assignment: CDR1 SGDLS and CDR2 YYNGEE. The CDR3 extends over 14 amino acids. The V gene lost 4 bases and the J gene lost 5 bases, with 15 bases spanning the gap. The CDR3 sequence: CASSLWDSVETQYF. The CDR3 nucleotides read TGTGCCAGCAGCCTATGGGACTCTGTGGAGACCCAGTACTTC.

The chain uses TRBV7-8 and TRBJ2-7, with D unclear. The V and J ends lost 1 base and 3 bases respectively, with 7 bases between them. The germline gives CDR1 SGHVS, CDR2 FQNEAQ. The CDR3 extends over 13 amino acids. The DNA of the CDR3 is TGTGCCAGCAGCTTAGTAATCCGCTACGAGCAGTACTTC. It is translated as CASSLVIRYEQYF.

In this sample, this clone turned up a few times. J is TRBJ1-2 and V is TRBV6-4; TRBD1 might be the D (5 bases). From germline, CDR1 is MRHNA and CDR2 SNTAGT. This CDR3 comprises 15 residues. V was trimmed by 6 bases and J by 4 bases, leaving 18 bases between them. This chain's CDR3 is CASRQAPGGAYGYTF. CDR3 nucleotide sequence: TGTGCCAGCAGACAGGCGCCTGGAGGAGCCTATGGCTACACCTTC.